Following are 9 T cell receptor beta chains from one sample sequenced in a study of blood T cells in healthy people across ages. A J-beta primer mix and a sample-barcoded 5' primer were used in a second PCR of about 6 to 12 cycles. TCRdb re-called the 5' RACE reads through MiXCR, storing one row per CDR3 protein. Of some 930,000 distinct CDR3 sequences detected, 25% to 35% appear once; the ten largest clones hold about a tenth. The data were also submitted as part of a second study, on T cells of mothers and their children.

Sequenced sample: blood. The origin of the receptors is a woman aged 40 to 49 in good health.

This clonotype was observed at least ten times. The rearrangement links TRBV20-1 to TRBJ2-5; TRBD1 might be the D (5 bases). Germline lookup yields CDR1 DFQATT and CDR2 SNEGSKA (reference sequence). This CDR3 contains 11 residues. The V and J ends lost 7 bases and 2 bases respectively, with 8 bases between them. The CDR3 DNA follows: TGCAGTGGGACACCTCAAGAGACCCAGTACTTC. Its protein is CSGTPQETQYF.

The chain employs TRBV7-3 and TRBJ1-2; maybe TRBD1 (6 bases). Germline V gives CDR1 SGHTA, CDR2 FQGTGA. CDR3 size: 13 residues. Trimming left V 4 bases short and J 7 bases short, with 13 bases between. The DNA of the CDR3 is TGTGCCAGCAGCTCCTCGAGGGGGGGTGGCTACACCTTC. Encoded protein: CASSSSRGGGYTF. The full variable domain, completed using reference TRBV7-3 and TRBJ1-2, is GAGVSQTPSNKVTEKGKYVELRCDPISGHTALYWYRQSLGQGPEFLIYFQGTGAADDSGLPNDRFFAVRPEGSVSTLKIQRTERGDSAVYLCASSSSRGGGYTFGSGTRLTVV.

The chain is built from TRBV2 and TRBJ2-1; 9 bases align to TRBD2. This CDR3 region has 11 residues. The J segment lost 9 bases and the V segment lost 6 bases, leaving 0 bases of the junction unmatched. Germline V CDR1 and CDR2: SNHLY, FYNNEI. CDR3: CASRREGEQFF. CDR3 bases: TGTGCCAGCAGGCGGGAGGGTGAGCAGTTCTTC.

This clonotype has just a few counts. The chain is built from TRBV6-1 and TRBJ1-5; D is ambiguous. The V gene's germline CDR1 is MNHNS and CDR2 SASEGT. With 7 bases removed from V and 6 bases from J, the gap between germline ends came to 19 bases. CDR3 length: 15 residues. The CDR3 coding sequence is TGTGCCAGCACAGAAGGGTCCGGGGATATTCAGCCCCAGCATTTT. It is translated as CASTEGSGDIQPQHF.

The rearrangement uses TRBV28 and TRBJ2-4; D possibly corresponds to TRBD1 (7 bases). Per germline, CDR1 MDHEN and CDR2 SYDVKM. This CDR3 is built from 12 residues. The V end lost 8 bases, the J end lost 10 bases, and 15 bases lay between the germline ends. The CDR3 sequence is CASQGGFFIQYF. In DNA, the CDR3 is TGTGCCAGCCAGGGGGGATTCTTTATTCAGTACTTC.

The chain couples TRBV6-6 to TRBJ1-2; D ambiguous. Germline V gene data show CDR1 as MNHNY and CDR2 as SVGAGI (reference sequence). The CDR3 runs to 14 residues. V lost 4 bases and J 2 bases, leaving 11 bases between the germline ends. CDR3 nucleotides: TGTGCCAGCAGTTCCCTTACAAGAAACTATGGCTACACCTTC. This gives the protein CASSSLTRNYGYTF.

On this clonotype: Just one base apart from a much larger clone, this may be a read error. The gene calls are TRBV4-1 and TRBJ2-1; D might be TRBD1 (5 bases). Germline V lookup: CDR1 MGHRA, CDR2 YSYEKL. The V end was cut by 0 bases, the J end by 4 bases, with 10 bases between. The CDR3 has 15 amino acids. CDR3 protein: CASSQEGQGYNEQFF. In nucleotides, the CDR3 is TGCGCCAGCAGCCAAGAGGGGCAGGGATACAATGAGCAGTTCTTC.

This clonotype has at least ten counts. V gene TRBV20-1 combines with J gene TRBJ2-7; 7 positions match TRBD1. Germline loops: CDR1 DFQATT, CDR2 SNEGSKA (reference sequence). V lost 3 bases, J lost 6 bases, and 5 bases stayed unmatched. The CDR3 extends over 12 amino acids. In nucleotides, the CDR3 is TGCAGTGCTAGCAGACAGGGTAGCGAGCAGTACTTC. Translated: CSASRQGSEQYF.

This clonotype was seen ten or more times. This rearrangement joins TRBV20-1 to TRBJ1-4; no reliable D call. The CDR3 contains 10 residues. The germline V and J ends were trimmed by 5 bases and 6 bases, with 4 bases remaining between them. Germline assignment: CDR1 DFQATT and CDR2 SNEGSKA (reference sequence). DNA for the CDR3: TGCAGTGCTGAGGATGAAAAACTGTTTTTT. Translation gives CSAEDEKLFF.